The text below deals with one T cell receptor beta chain. Other nucleotide sequences in the sample specify the same CDR3. Only in-frame clones appear in the TCRdb table, and some are missing; sequencing was by immunoSEQ multiplex PCR. The sample holds fewer than 350,000 clones, approximately 90% seen once. This entry comes from a study of blood T cell repertoires in COVID-19. Trimming took 2 bases from V and 3 from J; bases not matched to a gene: 4. This CDR3 region has 14 residues. Germline lookup yields CDR1 GTSNPN and CDR2 SVGIG (reference sequence). Material: peripheral blood. The genes are TRBV30 and TRBJ2-3, with 8 bases fitting TRBD2. The receptor comes from a woman younger than 45 with COVID-19, enrolled during active disease. The CDR3 spells CAWSLGGGTDTQYF. CDR3 DNA: TGTGCCTGGAGTCTCGGGGGGGGGACAGATACGCAGTATTTT.